One and the same sample provided the 21 T cell receptor beta chains below, sequenced in a study of shared clonotypes between healthy human individuals. CD8 cells regarded as naive lacked CD45RO, were positively chosen for CCR7, and omitted terminally differentiated effector memory CD45RA+ cells. Some clones are missing from TCRdb's copy, which holds only in-frame ones; the method was immunoSEQ multiplex PCR. This sample has roughly 2,000,000 clones, with 90% to 95% found just once. The specimen sequenced was naive CD8+ T cells from PBMCs. These receptors all come from a young man in good health. Some clones in this sample may be carry-over from other donors' samples.

The chain is built from TRBV7-8 and TRBJ2-1; 15 bases map to TRBD2. This CDR3 region has 17 residues. Germline assignment: CDR1 SGHVS and CDR2 FQNEAQ. J was trimmed by 7 bases and V by 0 bases; bases with no gene match: 4. The CDR3: CASSLARTSGRANEQFF. The CDR3 DNA reads as TGTGCCAGCAGCTTAGCCCGGACTAGCGGGAGGGCAAATGAGCAGTTCTTC.

This chain joins TRBV28 and TRBJ2-7; TRBD1 matches at 9 bases. V lost 6 bases, J lost 3 bases, and 6 bases stayed unmatched. The CDR3 consists of 14 residues. CDR1 and CDR2 (germline): MDHEN, SYDVKM. The CDR3 DNA reads TGTGCCAGCAGAACAGGGGGCACCTACTACGAGCAGTACTTC. Protein sequence: CASRTGGTYYEQYF.

A word on this clone: Other DNA sequences of this sample code for an identical CDR3. This chain uses TRBV27 with TRBJ2-2; D unclear. Germline values: CDR1 MNHEY, CDR2 SMNVEV (reference sequence). V was clipped by 5 bases and J by 6 bases, with 10 bases between them. This CDR3 contains 13 residues. The CDR3 DNA reads TGTGCCAGCAGTCCTCTCGGAGCCGGGGAGCTGTTTTTT. Its translation: CASSPLGAGELFF.

The genes are TRBV19 and TRBJ2-2; no definite D call. Trimming shortened V by 3 bases and J by 2 bases, and 7 bases separated the two germline ends. The CDR3 has 14 amino acids. Germline lookup yields CDR1 LNHDA and CDR2 SQIVND (reference sequence). The CDR3 loop reads CASSIRPNTGELFF. CDR3 DNA: TGTGCCAGTAGTATTCGGCCTAACACCGGGGAGCTGTTTTTT.

V is TRBV19 and J is TRBJ2-1, with D possibly matching TRBD2 (5 bases). V lost 6 bases and J 4 bases, leaving 16 bases between the germline ends. The length of the CDR3 is 15 residues. CDR1 LNHDA and CDR2 SQIVND come from the germline V gene (reference sequence). The CDR3 is CASRPGERKYNEQFF. DNA of the CDR3: TGTGCCAGTAGACCTGGGGAGCGGAAATACAATGAGCAGTTCTTC.

The V and J genes are TRBV6-6 and TRBJ1-2; D possibly corresponds to TRBD1 (6 bases). CDR1 MNHNY and CDR2 SVGAGI come from the germline V gene (reference sequence). The ends were cut back, 6 bases at V and 8 bases at J, with 16 bases in the middle. The CDR3 loop spans 13 amino acids. The CDR3 is CASRIQGEEGYTF. DNA for the CDR3: TGTGCCAGCAGGATACAGGGAGAGGAAGGCTACACCTTC.

The chain uses TRBV19 and TRBJ2-1; TRBD2 aligns across 8 bases. This CDR3 contains 16 residues. Trimming removed 1 base from V and 8 bases from J; junction bases left unmatched: 10. Looked up from germline, CDR1 is LNHDA and CDR2 is SQIVND (reference sequence). The CDR3 coding sequence is TGTGCCAGTAGTATAGGGTCCAGCGGGAGTGCCGATGAGCAGTTCTTC. Amino acid sequence: CASSIGSSGSADEQFF.

In DNA, the CDR3 is TGTGCCAGCAGCTTAAGGCCTAGCGGGAGCTACAATGAGCAGTTCTTC. Its protein is CASSLRPSGSYNEQFF. The chain recombines TRBV7-3 with TRBJ2-1; 10 bases match TRBD2. V gave up 1 base and J gave up 3 bases; unmatched junction bases: 3. Germline V gene sequence: CDR1 SGHTA, CDR2 FQGTGA. This CDR3 is built from 16 residues.

The chain recombines TRBV19 with TRBJ1-2; D may be TRBD1 (6 bases). Per germline, CDR1 LNHDA and CDR2 SQIVND (reference sequence). Trimming removed 4 bases from V and 8 bases from J, with 17 bases in between. CDR3 length: 14 residues. The CDR3 region has the DNA TGTGCCAGTAGTACCGGACAGCTAATTGAAGGCTACACCTTC. Translation: CASSTGQLIEGYTF.

The chain combines TRBV25-1 with TRBJ2-1; no firm D call. The CDR3 spans 15 residues. V shed 2 bases and J shed 5 bases, with 13 bases lying between them. CDR1 and CDR2 from the germline V gene are MGHDK and SYGVNS. The CDR3 loop reads CASSEGRSANNEQFF. The CDR3 DNA follows: TGTGCCAGCAGTGAAGGTCGGTCGGCTAACAATGAGCAGTTCTTC.

The chain joins TRBV7-9 to TRBJ1-2, with D unclear. Germline-derived CDR1 and CDR2 are SEHNR and FQNEAQ (reference sequence). This CDR3 contains 12 residues. With 2 bases removed from V and 8 bases from J, the gap between germline ends came to 9 bases. The CDR3: CASSLPQIGYTF. The CDR3, as DNA: TGTGCCAGCAGCTTACCCCAGATCGGCTACACCTTC. Looking up the rest from reference TRBV7-9 and TRBJ1-2 gives the full variable domain: DTGVSQNPRHKITKRGQNVTFRCDPISEHNRLYWYRQTLGQGPEFLTYFQNEAQLEKSRLLSDRFSAERPKGSFSTLEIQRTEQGDSAMYLCASSLPQIGYTFGSGTRLTVV.

CDR3: CSVSLAGLYQETQYF. The DNA for the CDR3 is TGCAGCGTTAGCCTAGCGGGACTGTACCAAGAGACCCAGTACTTC. This chain connects TRBV29-1 to TRBJ2-5; 9 nucleotides agree with TRBD2. The V gene's germline CDR1 is SQVTM and CDR2 ANQGSEA. The CDR3 runs to 15 residues. J lost 0 bases, V lost 5 bases, and 7 bases had no gene match.

The gene calls are TRBV30 and TRBJ2-5; D gene ambiguous. Deletions cut 2 bases from V and 4 bases from J, with 14 bases between. Germline V lookup: CDR1 GTSNPN, CDR2 SVGIG (reference sequence). The CDR3 runs to 14 residues. The CDR3 loop reads CAWSTLGSIETQYF. The CDR3 DNA follows: TGTGCCTGGAGTACCTTGGGGTCGATAGAGACCCAGTACTTC.

J is TRBJ2-7 and V is TRBV2, with D unresolved. Trimming shortened V by 6 bases and J by 3 bases, and 18 bases separated the two germline ends. Germline V gene data show CDR1 as SNHLY and CDR2 as FYNNEI. The CDR3 is 15 amino acids. The CDR3 region has the DNA TGTGCCAGCAGAAGGAAAACACCAACTTACTACGAGCAGTACTTC. Its translation is CASRRKTPTYYEQYF.

The chain has TRBV5-1 and TRBJ2-7, with D perhaps TRBD1 (5 bases). V was cut by 2 bases and J by 6 bases, with 15 bases left in between. Germline V gene sequence: CDR1 SGHRS, CDR2 YFSETQ. The CDR3 has 14 amino acids. Here the CDR3 reads CASSFSQGWVEQYF. The CDR3 DNA reads as TGCGCCAGCAGCTTTTCTCAGGGATGGGTCGAGCAGTACTTC.

J is TRBJ1-1 and V is TRBV6-1; D is uncertain. Trimming pared 10 bases from V and 1 base from J, leaving 16 bases between. Germline CDR1 is MNHNS and CDR2 is SASEGT. This CDR3 comprises 14 residues. CDR3 sequence reads: CAITPRKKNTEAFF. CDR3 nucleotides: TGTGCCATCACCCCCAGAAAGAAGAACACTGAAGCTTTCTTT.

This clone was detected a few times. This specimen includes other DNA sequences encoding the same CDR3. The chain carries TRBV9 and TRBJ2-1; D uncertain. CDR3 length equals 15 residues. V shed 0 bases and J shed 0 bases, with 7 bases lying between them. Germline CDR1 is SGDLS and CDR2 is YYNGEE. CDR3 region: CASSVARSSYNEQFF. The DNA for the CDR3 is TGTGCCAGCAGCGTAGCCAGGAGCTCCTACAATGAGCAGTTCTTC.

On this clone: Other DNA sequences of this sample code for an identical CDR3. This chain joins TRBV27 and TRBJ2-1; TRBD2 matches at 15 bases. The CDR3 totals 15 residues. Germline V gene data show CDR1 as MNHEY and CDR2 as SMNVEV (reference sequence). V lost 5 bases to trimming and J lost 7 bases; unmatched junction nucleotides: 3. CDR3 in amino acids: CASSPGTSGRNEQFF. DNA for the CDR3: TGTGCCAGCAGTCCTGGGACTAGCGGGAGGAATGAGCAGTTCTTC.

V gene TRBV7-3 combines with J gene TRBJ2-3, with TRBD2 matching 13 bases. This CDR3 region has 18 residues. J gave up 2 bases and V 4 bases, and 9 bases lay outside the gene matches. Germline CDR1 and CDR2: SGHTA and FQGTGA. The CDR3 sequence: CASSSQLTSGRFTDTQYF. DNA of the CDR3: TGTGCCAGCAGCTCCCAACTGACTAGCGGGAGGTTCACAGATACGCAGTATTTT.

In the case of this clone: Other DNA sequences of this sample code for an identical CDR3. The genes are TRBV4-3 and TRBJ1-5; D perhaps matches TRBD1 (5 bases). The CDR3 is made up of 15 amino acids. V lost 1 base and J 2 bases, leaving 9 bases between the germline ends. Germline CDR1 is LGHNA and CDR2 is YSLEER. CDR3 loop: CASSQVWGGNQPQHF. Written as DNA, the CDR3 is TGCGCCAGCAGCCAAGTATGGGGGGGCAATCAGCCCCAGCATTTT.

The chain joins TRBV11-2 to TRBJ2-3; 13 bases fit TRBD2. The ends lost 5 bases at V and 7 bases at J; junction bases unmatched: 12. There are 17 residues in the CDR3. Germline CDR1 is SGHAT and CDR2 is FQNNGV. The CDR3 protein is CASSHGPGLAGENTQYF. CDR3 DNA sequence: TGTGCCAGCAGCCACGGCCCCGGACTAGCGGGAGAGAATACGCAGTATTTT.